This T cell receptor (beta chain) derives from a study of CD8+ T cells in alopecia areata. General observations from the study: Scalp samples also yield sequences of resident alphabeta T cells from normal skin. Researchers report lesional scalp, most notably alopecia totalis/universalis, outstripped normal scalp in clonality.

RNA extraction and reverse transcription yielded cDNA as sequencing template. Sequencing was performed with immunoSEQ multiplex PCR; in TCRdb, only in-frame clones are kept and a portion is missing. In the table there are over 150,000 clones, 60% to 75% of which are singletons. A remark on this clone: No antigen is known for it.

Looked up from germline, CDR1 is MGHRA and CDR2 is YSYEKL. This CDR3 is built from 15 residues. V dropped 2 bases and J dropped 10 bases, with 18 bases sitting between them. The treatment denotes: oral pan-JAK inhibitor, 5-10 mg twice daily. The rearrangement links TRBV4-1 to TRBJ2-1; D unclear. This sequence was found in a human donor with alopecia areata. The material was CD4+ T cells sorted from blood, obtained at week 24, from a patient treated with tofacitinib. The CDR3 DNA is TGCGCCAGCAGCCAACCGGTCGGCCTAATAGTCGAGCAGTTCTTC. Its translation: CASSQPVGLIVEQFF.